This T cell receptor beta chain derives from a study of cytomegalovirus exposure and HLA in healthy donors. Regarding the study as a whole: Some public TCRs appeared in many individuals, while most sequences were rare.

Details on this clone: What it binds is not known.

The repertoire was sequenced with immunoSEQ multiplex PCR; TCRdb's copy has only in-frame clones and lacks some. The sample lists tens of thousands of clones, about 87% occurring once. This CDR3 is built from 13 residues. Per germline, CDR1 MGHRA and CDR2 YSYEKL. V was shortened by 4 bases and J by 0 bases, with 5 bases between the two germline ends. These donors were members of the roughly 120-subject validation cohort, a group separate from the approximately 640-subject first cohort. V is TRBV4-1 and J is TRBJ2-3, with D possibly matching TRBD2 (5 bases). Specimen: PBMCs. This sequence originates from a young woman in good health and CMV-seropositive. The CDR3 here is CASSRTSTDTQYF. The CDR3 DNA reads TGCGCCAGCAGCCGGACTAGCACAGATACGCAGTATTTT.